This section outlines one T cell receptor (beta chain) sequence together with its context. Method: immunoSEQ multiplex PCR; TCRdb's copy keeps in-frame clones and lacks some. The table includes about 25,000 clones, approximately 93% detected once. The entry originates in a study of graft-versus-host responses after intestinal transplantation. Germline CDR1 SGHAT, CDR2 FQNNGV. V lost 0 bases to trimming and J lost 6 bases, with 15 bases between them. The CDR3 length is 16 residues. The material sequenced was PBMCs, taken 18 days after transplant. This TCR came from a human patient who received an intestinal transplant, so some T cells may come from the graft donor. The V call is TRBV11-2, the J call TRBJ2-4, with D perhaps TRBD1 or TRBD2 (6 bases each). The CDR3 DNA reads TGTGCCAGCAGCTTAGAGAGTTCGGGGGCGCCAAACATTCAGTACTTC. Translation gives CASSLESSGAPNIQYF.